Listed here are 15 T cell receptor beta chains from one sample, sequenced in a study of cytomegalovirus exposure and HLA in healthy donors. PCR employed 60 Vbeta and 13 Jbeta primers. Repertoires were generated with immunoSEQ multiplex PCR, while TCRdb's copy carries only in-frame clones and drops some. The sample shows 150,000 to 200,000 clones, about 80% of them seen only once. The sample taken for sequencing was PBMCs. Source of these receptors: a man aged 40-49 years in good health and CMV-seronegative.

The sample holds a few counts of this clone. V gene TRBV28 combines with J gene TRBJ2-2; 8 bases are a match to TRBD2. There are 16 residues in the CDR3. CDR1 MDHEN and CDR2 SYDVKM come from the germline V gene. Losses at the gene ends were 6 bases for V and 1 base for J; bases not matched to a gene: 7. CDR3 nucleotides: TGTGCCAGCAGGTTCCGACTAGCGAGGAACACCGGGGAGCTGTTTTTT. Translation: CASRFRLARNTGELFF.

The CDR3 sequence is CATSPGGVGTEAFF. In DNA, the CDR3 is TGTGCCACCAGCCCCGGAGGGGTAGGCACTGAAGCTTTCTTT. The V call is TRBV15, the J call TRBJ1-1, with D perhaps TRBD1 (5 bases). This CDR3 is built from 14 residues. Germline lookup yields CDR1 LNHNV and CDR2 YYDKDF (reference sequence). Trimming left V 5 bases short and J 4 bases short, with 14 bases between.

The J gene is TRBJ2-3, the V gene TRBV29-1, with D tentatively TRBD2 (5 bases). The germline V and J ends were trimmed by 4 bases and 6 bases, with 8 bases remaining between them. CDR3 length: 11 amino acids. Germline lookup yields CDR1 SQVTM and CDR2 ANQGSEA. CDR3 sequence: CSVGRDDTQYF. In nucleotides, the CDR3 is TGCAGCGTTGGCCGGGATGATACGCAGTATTTT.

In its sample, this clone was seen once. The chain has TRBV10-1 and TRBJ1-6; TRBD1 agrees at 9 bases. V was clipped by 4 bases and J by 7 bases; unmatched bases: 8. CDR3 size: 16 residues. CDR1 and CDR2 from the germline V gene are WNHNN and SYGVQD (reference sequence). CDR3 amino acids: CASSVADRGENSPLHF. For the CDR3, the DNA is TGCGCCAGCAGTGTGGCGGACAGGGGTGAAAATTCACCCCTCCACTTT.

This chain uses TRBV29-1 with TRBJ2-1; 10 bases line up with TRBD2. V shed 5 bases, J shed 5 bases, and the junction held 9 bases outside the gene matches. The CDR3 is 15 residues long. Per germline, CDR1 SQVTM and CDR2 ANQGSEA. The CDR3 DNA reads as TGCAGCGTTTTTGGGCTAGCGGGAGATCACAATGAGCAGTTCTTC. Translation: CSVFGLAGDHNEQFF.

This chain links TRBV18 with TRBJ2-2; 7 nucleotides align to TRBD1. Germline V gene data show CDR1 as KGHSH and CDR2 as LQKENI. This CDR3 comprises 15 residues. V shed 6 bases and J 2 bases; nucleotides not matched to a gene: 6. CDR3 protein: CASSPGTVNTGELFF. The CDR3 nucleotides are TGTGCCAGCTCCCCCGGGACAGTCAACACCGGGGAGCTGTTTTTT.

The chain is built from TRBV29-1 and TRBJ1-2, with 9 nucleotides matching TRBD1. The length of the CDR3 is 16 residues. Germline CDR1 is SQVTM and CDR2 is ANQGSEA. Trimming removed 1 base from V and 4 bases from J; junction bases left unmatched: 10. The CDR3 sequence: CSVEGAEGTGIYGYTF. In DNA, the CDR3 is TGCAGCGTTGAAGGGGCAGAAGGGACAGGGATCTATGGCTACACCTTC. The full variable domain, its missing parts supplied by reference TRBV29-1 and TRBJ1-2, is SAVISQKPSRDICQRGTSLTIQCQVDSQVTMMFWYRQQPGQSLTLIATANQGSEATYESGFVIDKFPISRPNLTFSTLTVSNMSPEDSSIYLCSVEGAEGTGIYGYTFGSGTRLTVV.

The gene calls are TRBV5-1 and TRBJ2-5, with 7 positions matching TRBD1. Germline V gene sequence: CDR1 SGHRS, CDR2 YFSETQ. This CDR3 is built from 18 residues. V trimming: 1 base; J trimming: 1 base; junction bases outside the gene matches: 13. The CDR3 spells CASSLIGYGKGAQETQYF. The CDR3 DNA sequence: TGCGCCAGCAGCTTGATTGGGTACGGGAAGGGGGCCCAAGAGACCCAGTACTTC.

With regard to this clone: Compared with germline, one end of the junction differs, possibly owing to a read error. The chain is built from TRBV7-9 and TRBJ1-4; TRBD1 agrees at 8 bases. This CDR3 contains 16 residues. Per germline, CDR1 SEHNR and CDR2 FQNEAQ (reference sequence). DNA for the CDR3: TGTTCCAGCAGCTTAGGTTCGGTGGCAGGGGGCGAAGAACTGTTTTTT. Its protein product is CSSSLGSVAGGEELFF.

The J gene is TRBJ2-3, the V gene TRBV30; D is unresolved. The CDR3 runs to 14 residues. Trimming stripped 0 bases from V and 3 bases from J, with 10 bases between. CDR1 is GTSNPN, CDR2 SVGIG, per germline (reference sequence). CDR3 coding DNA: TGTGCCTGGAGTGTATACAGTGGGACAGATACGCAGTATTTT. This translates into CAWSVYSGTDTQYF.

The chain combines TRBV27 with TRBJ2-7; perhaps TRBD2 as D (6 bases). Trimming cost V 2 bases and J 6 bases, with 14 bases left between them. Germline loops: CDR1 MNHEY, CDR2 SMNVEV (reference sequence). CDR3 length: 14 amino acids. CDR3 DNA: TGTGCCAGCAGTTTAATATTTTCGGGGGTCGAGCAGTACTTC. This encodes CASSLIFSGVEQYF.

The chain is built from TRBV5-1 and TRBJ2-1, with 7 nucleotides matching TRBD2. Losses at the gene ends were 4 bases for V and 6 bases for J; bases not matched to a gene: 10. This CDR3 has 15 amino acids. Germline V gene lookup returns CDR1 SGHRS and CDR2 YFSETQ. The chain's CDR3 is CASSLITGTINEQFF. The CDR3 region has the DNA TGCGCCAGCAGCCTTATAACCGGGACTATCAATGAGCAGTTCTTC.

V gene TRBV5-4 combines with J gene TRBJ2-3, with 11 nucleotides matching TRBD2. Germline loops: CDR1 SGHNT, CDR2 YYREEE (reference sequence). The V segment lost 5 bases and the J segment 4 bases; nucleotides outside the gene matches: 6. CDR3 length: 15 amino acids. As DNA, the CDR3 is TGTGCCAGCAGTTCTGCTAGCGGGGGGTCAGATACGCAGTATTTT. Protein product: CASSSASGGSDTQYF. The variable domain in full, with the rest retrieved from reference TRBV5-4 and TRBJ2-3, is ETGVTQSPTHLIKTRGQQVTLRCSSQSGHNTVSWYQQALGQGPQFIFQYYREEENGRGNFPPRFSGLQFPNYSSELNVNALELDDSALYLCASSSASGGSDTQYFGPGTRLTVL.

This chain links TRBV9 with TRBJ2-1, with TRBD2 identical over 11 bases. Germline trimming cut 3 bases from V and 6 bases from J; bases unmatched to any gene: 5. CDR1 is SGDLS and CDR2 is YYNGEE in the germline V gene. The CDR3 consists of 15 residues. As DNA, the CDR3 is TGTGCCAGCAGCGCTCTAGCGGGGGGAGGCAATGAGCAGTTCTTC. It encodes CASSALAGGGNEQFF.

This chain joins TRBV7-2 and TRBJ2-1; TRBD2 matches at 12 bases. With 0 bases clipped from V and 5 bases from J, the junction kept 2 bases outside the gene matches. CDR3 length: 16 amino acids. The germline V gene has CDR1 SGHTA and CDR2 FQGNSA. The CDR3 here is CASSLAGLAGHNEQFF. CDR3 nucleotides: TGTGCCAGCAGCTTAGCTGGACTAGCGGGACACAATGAGCAGTTCTTC.